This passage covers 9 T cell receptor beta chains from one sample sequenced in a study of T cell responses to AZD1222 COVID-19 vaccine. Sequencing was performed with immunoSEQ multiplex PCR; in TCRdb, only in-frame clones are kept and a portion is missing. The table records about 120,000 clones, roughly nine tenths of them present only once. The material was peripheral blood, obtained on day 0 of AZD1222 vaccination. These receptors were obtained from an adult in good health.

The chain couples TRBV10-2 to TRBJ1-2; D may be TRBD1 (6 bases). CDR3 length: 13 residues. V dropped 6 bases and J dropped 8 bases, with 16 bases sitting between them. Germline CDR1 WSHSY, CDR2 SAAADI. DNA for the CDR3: TGCGCCAGCAGGTATCAGGGGCCAGGAGGCTACACCTTC. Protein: CASRYQGPGGYTF.

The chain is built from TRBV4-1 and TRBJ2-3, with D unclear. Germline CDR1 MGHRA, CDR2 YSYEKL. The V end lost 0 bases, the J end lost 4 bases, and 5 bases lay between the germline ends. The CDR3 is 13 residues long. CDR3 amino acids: CASSQDWPDTQYF. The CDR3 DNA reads TGCGCCAGCAGCCAAGATTGGCCAGATACGCAGTATTTT.

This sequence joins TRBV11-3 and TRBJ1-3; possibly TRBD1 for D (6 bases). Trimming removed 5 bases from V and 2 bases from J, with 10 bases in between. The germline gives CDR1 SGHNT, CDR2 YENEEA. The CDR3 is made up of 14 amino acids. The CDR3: CASSPDSTGNTIYF. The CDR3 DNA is TGTGCCAGCAGCCCGGACAGCACTGGAAACACCATATATTTT.

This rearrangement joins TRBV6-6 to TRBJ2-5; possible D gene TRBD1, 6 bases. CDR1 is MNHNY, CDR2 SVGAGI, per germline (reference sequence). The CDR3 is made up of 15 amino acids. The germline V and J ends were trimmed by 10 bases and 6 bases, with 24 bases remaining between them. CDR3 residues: CATIPHDQGMKTQYF. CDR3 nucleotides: TGTGCCACCATCCCCCATGATCAGGGGATGAAGACCCAGTACTTC.

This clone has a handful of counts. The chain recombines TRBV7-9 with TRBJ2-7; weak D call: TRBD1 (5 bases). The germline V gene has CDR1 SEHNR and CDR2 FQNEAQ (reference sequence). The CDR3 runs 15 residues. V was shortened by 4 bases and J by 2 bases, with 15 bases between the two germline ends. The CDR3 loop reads CASSSLQGLAYEQYF. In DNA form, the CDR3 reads TGTGCCAGCAGCTCCCTGCAGGGATTGGCCTACGAGCAGTACTTC.

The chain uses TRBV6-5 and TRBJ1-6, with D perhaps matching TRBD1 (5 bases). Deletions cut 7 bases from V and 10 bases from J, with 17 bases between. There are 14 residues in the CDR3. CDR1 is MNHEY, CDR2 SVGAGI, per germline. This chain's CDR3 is CASTEGSTGSPLHF. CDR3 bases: TGTGCCAGCACCGAGGGGTCGACGGGGTCACCCCTCCACTTT.

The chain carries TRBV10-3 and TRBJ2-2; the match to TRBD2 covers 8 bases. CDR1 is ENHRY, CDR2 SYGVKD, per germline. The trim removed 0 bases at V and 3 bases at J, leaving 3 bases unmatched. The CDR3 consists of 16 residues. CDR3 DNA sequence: TGTGCCATCAGTGAGTCGCTACTAGCGGACACCGGGGAGCTGTTTTTT. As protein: CAISESLLADTGELFF.

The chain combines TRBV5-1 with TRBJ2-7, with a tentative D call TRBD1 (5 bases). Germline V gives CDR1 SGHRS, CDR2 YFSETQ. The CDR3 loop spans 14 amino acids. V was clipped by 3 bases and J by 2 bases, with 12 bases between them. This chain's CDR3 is CASSSKGQTYEQYF. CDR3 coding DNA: TGCGCCAGCAGCTCCAAGGGGCAGACCTACGAGCAGTACTTC.

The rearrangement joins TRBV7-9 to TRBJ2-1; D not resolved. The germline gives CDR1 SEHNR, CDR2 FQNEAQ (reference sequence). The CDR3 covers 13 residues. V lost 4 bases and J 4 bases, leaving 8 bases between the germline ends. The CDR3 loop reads CASSSDIYNEQFF. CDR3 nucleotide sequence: TGTGCCAGCAGCTCAGACATTTACAATGAGCAGTTCTTC.